One sample yielded the 26 T cell receptor beta chains listed below, sequenced in a study of graft-versus-host responses after intestinal transplantation. Assay used: immunoSEQ multiplex PCR; TCRdb lists only in-frame clones, some missing. The sample lists roughly 120,000 clones, 90% to 95% occurring once. Which antigens these TCRs recognize remains unknown. The sequenced sample was unstimulated CD4+ T cells sorted from spleen or lymph node cells, obtained before intestinal transplant. The source of these receptors is a human donor who received an intestinal transplant.

The chain links TRBV9 to TRBJ1-5; D unclear. The CDR3 consists of 13 residues. V dropped 0 bases and J dropped 10 bases, with 11 bases sitting between them. Germline values: CDR1 SGDLS, CDR2 YYNGEE. CDR3 loop: CASSVEGGTPQHF. The CDR3 DNA reads TGTGCCAGCAGCGTAGAAGGTGGAACCCCCCAGCATTTT.

This clone was detected only a few times. The CDR3 region has the DNA TGTGCCAGCAGCTTGGTGGCAGGGGTCGGGGAGCTGTTTTTT. Protein sequence: CASSLVAGVGELFF. The chain has TRBV5-4 and TRBJ2-2; a possible D gene is TRBD1 (6 bases). The V and J ends lost 0 bases and 7 bases respectively, with 10 bases between them. Looked up from germline, CDR1 is SGHNT and CDR2 is YYREEE (reference sequence). The CDR3 totals 14 residues.

This clone was seen only once. The V and J genes are TRBV7-3 and TRBJ2-1, with 8 bases identical to TRBD2. Germline V CDR1 and CDR2: SGHTA, FQGTGA. With 5 bases clipped from V and 6 bases from J, the junction kept 3 bases outside the gene matches. The CDR3 consists of 13 residues. CDR3 DNA: TGTGCCAGCAGCCTAGGACTAGCCAATGAGCAGTTCTTC. It translates to CASSLGLANEQFF. Full variable domain (missing parts from reference TRBV7-3 and TRBJ2-1): GAGVSQTPSNKVTEKGKYVELRCDPISGHTALYWYRQSLGQGPEFLIYFQGTGAADDSGLPNDRFFAVRPEGSVSTLKIQRTERGDSAVYLCASSLGLANEQFFGPGTRLTVL.

The chain combines TRBV5-4 with TRBJ1-2, with D hard to call. The CDR3 runs 13 residues. Germline V gene data show CDR1 as SGHNT and CDR2 as YYREEE (reference sequence). The V and J ends lost 4 bases and 3 bases respectively, with 10 bases between them. In DNA, the CDR3 is TGTGCCAGCAGCGCCATCGACGACTATGGCTACACCTTC. It specifies CASSAIDDYGYTF.

The genes are TRBV6-5 and TRBJ1-2; D ambiguous. The V end lost 2 bases, the J end lost 5 bases, and 9 bases lay between the germline ends. This CDR3 spans 13 amino acids. From germline, CDR1 is MNHEY and CDR2 SVGAGI. The CDR3 DNA follows: TGTGCCAGCAGTTACGCGGGGTGGTATGGCTACACCTTC. Translation gives CASSYAGWYGYTF.

The chain couples TRBV11-2 to TRBJ2-4; 8 nucleotides match TRBD2. V lost 5 bases and J lost 3; bases outside the gene matches: 6. The CDR3 contains 15 residues. Germline CDR1 and CDR2: SGHAT and FQNNGV. The CDR3 spells CASSHRGGDKNIQYF. For the CDR3, the DNA is TGTGCCAGCAGCCACCGGGGGGGGGACAAAAACATTCAGTACTTC.

Remarks on this clone: The identical CDR3 is also encoded by other nucleotide sequences in the sample. V and J are TRBV18 and TRBJ2-7, with D perhaps being TRBD1 or TRBD2 (5 bases each). The CDR3 consists of 14 residues. Trimming took off 6 bases at V and 0 bases at J, with 12 bases between the two ends. CDR1 and CDR2 from the germline V gene are KGHSH and LQKENI. This CDR3 reads CASSPRDGSYEQYF. The CDR3 DNA reads as TGTGCCAGCTCCCCCCGGGACGGCTCCTACGAGCAGTACTTC.

This sequence joins TRBV28 and TRBJ2-1; 7 bases map to TRBD2. This CDR3 has 13 amino acids. Germline values: CDR1 MDHEN, CDR2 SYDVKM. Trimming took 8 bases from V and 4 from J; bases not matched to a gene: 5. The DNA of the CDR3 is TGTGCCAGCCGGGACTACCTATACAATGAGCAGTTCTTC. It is translated as CASRDYLYNEQFF.

The V gene is TRBV18, the J gene TRBJ1-5, with 8 bases identical to TRBD1. CDR1 KGHSH and CDR2 LQKENI come from the germline V gene. The CDR3 spans 13 residues. J was trimmed by 5 bases and V by 10 bases; bases with no gene match: 7. CDR3: CATQDREDQPQHF. The CDR3 DNA is TGTGCCACACAGGACAGGGAGGATCAGCCCCAGCATTTT. The full variable domain, with the rest looked up from reference TRBV18 and TRBJ1-5, is NAGVMQNPRHLVRRRGQEARLRCSPMKGHSHVYWYRQLPEEGLKFMVYLQKENIIDESGMPKERFSAEFPKEGPSILRIQQVVRGDSAAYFCATQDREDQPQHFGDGTRLSIL.

The V gene is TRBV29-1, the J gene TRBJ2-6; 7 bases match TRBD1. This CDR3 spans 15 amino acids. Trimming cost V 6 bases and J 2 bases; bases outside gene matches: 7. Germline lookup yields CDR1 SQVTM and CDR2 ANQGSEA. The chain's CDR3 is CSVSDRVAGANVLTF. CDR3 DNA sequence: TGCAGCGTCTCAGACAGGGTGGCTGGGGCCAACGTCCTGACTTTC.

V gene TRBV2 combines with J gene TRBJ1-5; D is unresolved. The CDR3 has 15 amino acids. Germline CDR1 is SNHLY and CDR2 is FYNNEI. V was trimmed by 4 bases and J by 4 bases, leaving 14 bases between them. The chain's CDR3 is CASSALSPGNQPQHF. In nucleotides, the CDR3 is TGTGCCAGCAGTGCCTTGTCCCCAGGAAATCAGCCCCAGCATTTT.

This clone was detected only a few times. V usage is TRBV5-1 and J usage is TRBJ2-3; D not resolved. Trimming pared 6 bases from V and 1 base from J, leaving 3 bases between. CDR3 size: 11 residues. The germline V gene encodes CDR1 SGHRS and CDR2 YFSETQ. CDR3 residues: CASKGTDTQYF. CDR3 DNA sequence: TGCGCCAGCAAGGGCACAGATACGCAGTATTTT.

This clone was seen once. The chain is built from TRBV7-2 and TRBJ2-3; D uncertain. The V and J ends lost 2 bases and 1 base respectively, with 10 bases between them. The CDR3 covers 15 residues. The germline CDR1 and CDR2 sequences are SGHTA and FQGNSA. CDR3 in amino acids: CASSLSLRGTDTQYF. As DNA, the CDR3 is TGTGCCAGCAGCTTAAGTCTCAGAGGCACAGATACGCAGTATTTT.

The gene calls are TRBV6-4 and TRBJ1-2; D is undetermined. The ends were cut back, 0 bases at V and 8 bases at J, with 19 bases in the middle. Germline assignment: CDR1 MRHNA and CDR2 SNTAGT. The CDR3 has 16 residues. CDR3 sequence: CASSDSSHGKTKGYTF. The DNA of the CDR3 is TGTGCCAGCAGTGACTCCTCCCACGGCAAGACTAAAGGCTACACCTTC.

The chain has TRBV29-1 and TRBJ1-3; no reliable D call. The germline V and J ends were trimmed by 5 bases and 1 base, with 3 bases remaining between them. CDR3 length: 11 residues. Germline assignment: CDR1 SQVTM and CDR2 ANQGSEA. CDR3 in amino acids: CSVRSGNTIYF. The DNA of the CDR3 is TGCAGCGTTCGGTCTGGAAACACCATATATTTT.

The chain employs TRBV6-5 and TRBJ2-7; no clear D gene. Deletions cut 0 bases from V and 4 bases from J, with 7 bases between. This CDR3 is built from 13 residues. The germline V gene encodes CDR1 MNHEY and CDR2 SVGAGI. The CDR3, as DNA: TGTGCCAGCAGTTACTCGACTCAATACGAGCAGTACTTC. Its protein product is CASSYSTQYEQYF.

The CDR3 loop reads CASSLTRQGQVFF. The CDR3, as DNA: TGTGCCAGCAGCTTAACTAGACAGGGGCAGGTATTTTTT. The V call is TRBV7-3, the J call TRBJ2-2, with 8 bases that match TRBD1. Germline values: CDR1 SGHTA, CDR2 FQGTGA. The CDR3 has 13 amino acids. V dropped 0 bases and J dropped 17; count of bases not matched to a gene: 8. The full variable domain, in which reference TRBV7-3 and TRBJ2-2 provide the parts outside the CDR3, is GAGVSQTPSNKVTEKGKYVELRCDPISGHTALYWYRQSLGQGPEFLIYFQGTGAADDSGLPNDRFFAVRPEGSVSTLKIQRTERGDSAVYLCASSLTRQGQVFFGEGSRLTVL.

The rearrangement links TRBV6-7 to TRBJ1-2; no definite D call. TRBV6-7 is noted as an ORF with a role that remains uncertain. The CDR3 is 15 amino acids. V was cut by 5 bases and J by 6 bases, with 19 bases left in between. Here the CDR3 DNA reads TGTGCCAGCAGTCGCCCGGTGAGACGCTACGATGGCTACACCTTC. It translates to CASSRPVRRYDGYTF.

The chain couples TRBV29-1 to TRBJ1-3, with 9 bases aligning to TRBD1. The junction had 2 bases not matched to a gene; V was cut back by 7 bases and J by 4 bases. CDR3 length: 12 amino acids. Germline V gives CDR1 SQVTM, CDR2 ANQGSEA. The CDR3 nucleotides are TGCAGCGCCGGGACAGGGGGAAACACCATATATTTT. Translating it yields CSAGTGGNTIYF.

The J gene is TRBJ1-1, the V gene TRBV6-5; no reliable D call. This CDR3 spans 13 amino acids. CDR1 and CDR2 from the germline V gene are MNHEY and SVGAGI. V gave up 7 bases and J gave up 1 base, with 10 bases separating them. CDR3 region: CASNTQPNTEAFF. The CDR3 DNA sequence: TGTGCCAGCAATACTCAGCCGAACACTGAAGCTTTCTTT.

Regarding this clone: Other DNA sequences within the sample encode an identical CDR3. The chain carries TRBV6-5 and TRBJ2-7; unclear D gene. The CDR3 runs to 14 residues. V was trimmed by 0 bases and J by 1 base, leaving 7 bases between them. Per germline, CDR1 MNHEY and CDR2 SVGAGI. CDR3 amino acids: CASSYSGRSYEQYF. The CDR3 region has the DNA TGTGCCAGCAGTTACTCCGGACGATCCTACGAGCAGTACTTC.

V and J are TRBV2 and TRBJ2-7; 8 bases match TRBD1. This CDR3 contains 13 residues. After removal of 11 bases from V and 3 bases from J, the junction contained 9 bases not matched to a gene. Per the germline V gene, CDR1 is SNHLY and CDR2 is FYNNEI. The CDR3 reads CAGWTGTNYEQYF. The CDR3 DNA follows: TGTGCCGGCTGGACAGGGACCAACTACGAGCAGTACTTC.

The chain uses TRBV5-1 and TRBJ2-7; 12 positions match TRBD2. With 3 bases clipped from V and 3 bases from J, the junction kept 7 bases outside the gene matches. Germline V lookup: CDR1 SGHRS, CDR2 YFSETQ. The length of the CDR3 is 16 residues. The CDR3 coding sequence is TGCGCCAGCAGCTCGAAAATGACTAGCGGGAGCTACGAGCAGTACTTC. It specifies CASSSKMTSGSYEQYF.

The chain uses TRBV6-5 and TRBJ1-4, with TRBD1 as a possible D gene (5 bases). V lost 6 bases, J lost 4 bases, and 15 bases lay in between. The CDR3 runs 15 residues. CDR1 and CDR2 (germline): MNHEY, SVGAGI. CDR3 DNA: TGTGCCAGCAGCGTAGAGGGACGGCGTAATGAAAAACTGTTTTTT. Protein product: CASSVEGRRNEKLFF.

The genes are TRBV27 and TRBJ2-6; D remains ambiguous. Looked up from germline, CDR1 is MNHEY and CDR2 is SMNVEV (reference sequence). The V end was cut by 4 bases, the J end by 4 bases, with 8 bases between. The CDR3 sequence is 14 residues long. The CDR3 region is CASSSVFGANVLTF. As DNA, the CDR3 is TGTGCCAGCAGTTCCGTGTTCGGGGCCAACGTCCTGACTTTC.

J is TRBJ2-7 and V is TRBV6-1, with 14 bases that match TRBD2. After removal of 5 bases from V and 6 bases from J, the junction contained 3 bases not matched to a gene. The CDR3 extends over 14 amino acids. CDR1 and CDR2 (germline): MNHNS, SASEGT. The CDR3 region has the DNA TGTGCCAGCAGTCACGGGACTAGCGGGAGCGAGCAGTACTTC. Translation: CASSHGTSGSEQYF.